The T cell receptor beta chain described here comes from a study of blood T cell repertoires in COVID-19. About the study: The origin of the acute and convalescent COVID-19 samples was the United States, Italy and Spain.

Some clones are missing from TCRdb's copy, which holds only in-frame ones; the method was immunoSEQ multiplex PCR. The sample lists 100,000 to 130,000 clones, around 89% seen once, with approximately 6.8% in the top ten. The J segment lost 1 base and the V segment lost 3 bases, leaving 0 bases of the junction unmatched. The CDR3 runs 14 residues. Germline CDR1 and CDR2: MGHRA and YSYEKL. V is TRBV4-1 and J is TRBJ2-3, with 8 bases that match TRBD1. The source is a man aged 50 to 59 with active or convalescent COVID-19. The sequenced sample consisted of peripheral blood. CDR3 protein: CASSQTGGTDTQYF. CDR3 in DNA: TGCGCCAGCAGCCAGACAGGGGGCACAGATACGCAGTATTTT.